This TCR beta chain was profiled in a study of shared clonotypes between healthy human individuals (dated by TCRdb to 2019 to 2021). Describing the broader study: A few men and a couple of women, aged 18 to 49 years, made up the cohort. Each donor's leukapheresis produced roughly between roughly 0.9 and 9 billion PBMCs. Libraries were prepared and TCR repertoires were sequenced by different laboratories using diverse techniques, in order to increase sequencing depth and limit assay-specific biases. Blood TCR repertoires of about five healthy adults were deeply sequenced to estimate repertoire size and the extent of clonotype sharing between individuals.

Remarks on this clone: The antigen it binds to is not known. Per-nucleotide qualities are absent, and no much larger clonotype sits a single base away.

Taken from the germline V gene, the CDR1 and CDR2 loops are MDHEN and SYDVKM. Trimming leaves V shorter by 7 bases and J shorter by 7 bases, with the junction holding 12 bases beyond the gene matches. Including the terminal cysteine and phenylalanine, the CDR3 comprises 17 residues. The sequence is cut down to CDR3 DNA, 51 bases in frame from base 1. The donors were healthy, HIV-negative adults who had no recently reported acute infections or vaccinations. All donors were Caucasian adults living in Nashville, Tennessee, USA. For unsorted samples, 75 million to 90 million PBMCs were counted and genomic DNA was extracted with the QIAamp DNA Blood Mini kit. Blood was collected by leukapheresis, and PBMCs were isolated by Ficoll-Histopaque density gradient centrifugation and then cryopreserved in liquid nitrogen vapor phase. Using the deep immunoSEQ assay, multiplex PCR amplified TCR CDR3 regions from genomic DNA. Extracted genomic DNA from each cell subset was distributed evenly across all wells of several immunoSEQ 96-well plates, and each plate was treated as a replicate. For unsorted PBMC, around 330 ng genomic DNA, equal to 25,000 to 35,000 T cell genomes, was loaded into each replicate PCR. Unsorted PBMC genomic DNA was sequenced across ten immunoSEQ deep assay plates. Purified libraries were quantified with a Qubit 3.0 fluorometer, sized on a Bioanalyzer 2100, and re-quantified with the KAPA Library Quantification kit. A separate single-read 150-cycle Illumina NextSeq 550 flow cell was used to sequence each immunoSEQ 96-well plate. The paper's data handling went like this. Because the immunoSEQ output included only junctional sequences and no quality scores, the filtering could not be the same as the filtering used for full-length reads. To assign V/J genes and CDR3, sequences were annotated against IMGT germline references using PyIR, a Python wrapper for IgBLAST v1.9. Reads were removed for weak V/J assignments (E-value above 1e-6), missing CDR3, stop codons, out-of-frame junctions, or ambiguous translated residues. A V3J clonotype was defined by an identical inferred V gene, J gene, and CDR3 amino acid sequence. Percentage overlap between repertoires was computed as shared unique clonotypes divided by the size of the smaller repertoire. Richness of each repertoire was evaluated using RTK rarefaction, the Chao1 estimator, and Recon v2.1 estimates of unobserved clonotypes. As stored in TCRdb, this immuneACCESS dataset retains in-frame rearrangements with V and J assigned. A fraction of the clones does not appear; measured against another copy, unresolved V genes explain less than half of the discrepancy, and the remainder lacks a known reason. That table gives V, J and clone size, and the DNA gave D and trimming. This sample comprises about 480,000 clones, around 74% of them detected only once. The top ten constitute 10% to 15% of the sample.

What the authors observed across the whole study: Because the study included a small number of donors, the genetic and exposure-history diversity represented was limited. Only blood was sampled, and tissue TCR repertoires likely differ from those in blood. Pairwise subsampling indicated that sequencing depth was expected to affect the degree of clonotype sharing among donors.

The sequence came from a woman aged 40 to 49 in good health. Some clones in this sample may be carry-over from other donors' samples. The sample was PBMCs. Recombination joined TRBV28 with TRBJ2-1, and 14 junctional nucleotides match TRBD2. The CDR3 protein sequence reads: CASTGGGGLAGVNEQFF. The nucleotide sequence reads TGTGCCAGCACAGGGGGAGGGGGACTAGCGGGAGTGAATGAGCAGTTCTTC.